These 23 T cell receptor beta chains originate from one sample sequenced in a study of shared clonotypes between healthy human individuals (TCRdb year 2020). The library relied on the immunoSEQ multiplex PCR assay. Sourced from immuneACCESS, this table was stored by TCRdb with only in-frame sequences that have V and J called. A share of the clones is absent; for the studies checked, an unresolved V gene accounts for under half, and the remainder has no known explanation. The sample table holds around 2.1 million clones, of which about 92% were seen once. The top ten clonotypes cover under 2% of the sample. CD8 naive samples were obtained by positive selection for CCR7 among CD45RO-negative cells, yielding a CD45RA+CCR7+ population from which TemRA cells were excluded. Sequenced input: naive CD8+ T cells from PBMCs. The cell subset or site label, read with the paper, signifies: CD45RA+CCR7+. Receptors originate from a man between 18 and 29 years old in good health. Some clones in this sample may be carry-over from other donors' samples.

The J gene is TRBJ2-7, the V gene TRBV10-2, with a tentative D call TRBD1 (6 bases). Deletions cut 1 base from V and 6 bases from J, with 13 bases between. CDR3 size: 14 residues. Per the germline V gene, CDR1 is WSHSY and CDR2 is SAAADI. The CDR3 DNA is TGCGCCAGCAGTGAGTTGACTCAGGGGACCGAGCAGTACTTC. This codes for CASSELTQGTEQYF.

The rearrangement uses TRBV5-6 and TRBJ1-5; maybe TRBD1 (6 bases). The V gene lost 4 bases and the J gene lost 1 base, with 15 bases spanning the gap. Germline V gives CDR1 SGHDT, CDR2 YYEEEE. This CDR3 region has 16 residues. CDR3 sequence: CASSLGGSSSNQPQHF. DNA of the CDR3: TGTGCCAGCAGCCTAGGGGGATCCTCCAGCAATCAGCCCCAGCATTTT.

The chain recombines TRBV9 with TRBJ2-3; D unresolved. The V gene's germline CDR1 is SGDLS and CDR2 YYNGEE. The CDR3 has 15 residues. Trimming left V 3 bases short and J 3 bases short, with 14 bases between. CDR3 nucleotides: TGTGCCAGCAGCGCCCGGGTGGTAAAAACAGATACGCAGTATTTT. The encoded protein is CASSARVVKTDTQYF.

The CDR3 spells CASSKLQGGFTEAFF. The CDR3 region has the DNA TGTGCCAGTAGTAAATTACAGGGAGGGTTCACTGAAGCTTTCTTT. The V and J genes are TRBV19 and TRBJ1-1; weak D call: TRBD1 (6 bases). This CDR3 is built from 15 residues. Germline loops: CDR1 LNHDA, CDR2 SQIVND (reference sequence). V was pared by 4 bases and J by 4 bases, with 16 bases between.

The genes are TRBV27 and TRBJ2-7; TRBD2 aligns across 10 bases. CDR3 size: 18 residues. V gave up 4 bases and J gave up 7 bases; unmatched junction bases: 19. CDR1 MNHEY and CDR2 SMNVEV come from the germline V gene (reference sequence). The CDR3 protein is CASSSPPWTSGRFREQYF. In DNA, the CDR3 is TGTGCCAGCAGTTCGCCGCCCTGGACTAGCGGCCGCTTTCGGGAGCAGTACTTC.

This clone is a singleton in its sample. CDR3 bases: TGCAGCGTTGAAGATCTAGACAGGGAGAACACTGAAGCTTTCTTT. Its translation: CSVEDLDRENTEAFF. The chain has TRBV29-1 and TRBJ1-1; TRBD1 aligns across 7 bases. The CDR3 is 15 residues long. The trim removed 0 bases at V and 1 base at J, leaving 5 bases unmatched. CDR1 and CDR2 from the germline V gene are SQVTM and ANQGSEA.

This chain connects TRBV4-3 to TRBJ1-5; tentatively, D is TRBD1 (6 bases). Per germline, CDR1 LGHNA and CDR2 YSLEER. The CDR3 contains 18 residues. Trimming took off 0 bases at V and 1 base at J, with 16 bases between the two ends. The CDR3 DNA reads TGCGCCAGCAGCCAAGAAGGGTGGGCAGGGGCGAGCAATCAGCCCCAGCATTTT. It specifies CASSQEGWAGASNQPQHF.

To note about this clone: This sample also contains other DNA sequences that code for the same CDR3. The V call is TRBV9, the J call TRBJ2-1; D may correspond to TRBD1 or TRBD2 (6 bases each). V was cut by 5 bases and J by 3 bases, with 9 bases left in between. CDR1 and CDR2 (germline): SGDLS, YYNGEE. CDR3 length equals 13 residues. The CDR3 spells CASRGGVYNEQFF. The CDR3 bases are TGTGCCAGCAGGGGGGGCGTCTACAATGAGCAGTTCTTC.

The genes are TRBV7-9 and TRBJ2-7, with D perhaps TRBD2 (7 bases). The CDR3 runs to 17 residues. V lost 3 bases and J 4 bases, leaving 22 bases between the germline ends. CDR1 is SEHNR and CDR2 is FQNEAQ in the germline V gene (reference sequence). DNA for the CDR3: TGTGCCAGCAGCTTCCCCCTTCAGGGGCGGGAGCAATACGAGCAGTACTTC. Translated, it gives CASSFPLQGREQYEQYF.

The chain employs TRBV5-1 and TRBJ2-7; TRBD1 matches at 8 bases. In germline, CDR1 is SGHRS, CDR2 YFSETQ. CDR3 length equals 15 residues. J was trimmed by 7 bases and V by 4 bases; bases with no gene match: 13. Here the CDR3 DNA reads TGCGCCAGCAGCGTAGGGACAGGTGCGCCGGGGGAGCAGTACTTC. It encodes CASSVGTGAPGEQYF.

A remark on this clone: The sample contains more than one DNA sequence encoding this CDR3. The chain has TRBV9 and TRBJ2-7; 8 nucleotides line up with TRBD1. Germline assignment: CDR1 SGDLS and CDR2 YYNGEE. J was trimmed by 1 base and V by 3 bases; bases with no gene match: 3. CDR3 length equals 14 residues. The CDR3 protein is CASSAGGESYEQYF. DNA of the CDR3: TGTGCCAGCAGCGCAGGGGGCGAATCCTACGAGCAGTACTTC.

The chain recombines TRBV9 with TRBJ1-2; 10 bases map to TRBD1. This CDR3 contains 20 residues. J was trimmed by 4 bases and V by 4 bases; bases with no gene match: 22. Germline-derived CDR1 and CDR2 are SGDLS and YYNGEE. The CDR3 DNA follows: TGTGCCAGCAGCTCTCCTCGGTCGGGGGACAGGGGTACCGGTTCCTATGGCTACACCTTC. Its protein is CASSSPRSGDRGTGSYGYTF.

The genes are TRBV6-1 and TRBJ1-1; D unclear. V was pared by 2 bases and J by 0 bases, with 10 bases between. The germline V gene encodes CDR1 MNHNS and CDR2 SASEGT. CDR3 length: 15 residues. In DNA, the CDR3 is TGTGCCAGCAGTGAAAAGGTGAGCCTGAACACTGAAGCTTTCTTT. This sequence encodes CASSEKVSLNTEAFF.

The J gene is TRBJ1-2, the V gene TRBV7-8; D possibly corresponds to TRBD1 (5 bases). V lost 1 base and J lost 2, with 14 bases in between. The CDR3 extends over 16 amino acids. Germline CDR1 SGHVS, CDR2 FQNEAQ. The CDR3 sequence is CASSLVRGDKNYGYTF. CDR3 bases: TGTGCCAGCAGCTTAGTGCGGGGGGATAAGAACTATGGCTACACCTTC.

This clone is a singleton in its sample. The chain uses TRBV6-5 and TRBJ2-1, with TRBD2 identical over 10 bases. This CDR3 region has 14 residues. Germline CDR1 MNHEY, CDR2 SVGAGI. Trimming removed 6 bases from V and 2 bases from J; junction bases left unmatched: 1. The CDR3, as DNA: TGTGCCAGCAGGGGACTAGCGCCCTACAATGAGCAGTTCTTC. Protein: CASRGLAPYNEQFF.

About this clone itself: Other DNA sequences in this sample translate to the same CDR3. The chain has TRBV27 and TRBJ2-7; the match to TRBD2 covers 8 bases. This CDR3 contains 14 residues. The V gene end was trimmed by 5 bases and the J gene end by 2 bases; junction bases not matched to a gene: 5. Germline CDR1 reads MNHEY; CDR2 reads SMNVEV (reference sequence). The CDR3 region has the DNA TGTGCCAGCAGTCCAGGACTAGCCGCCTACGAGCAGTACTTC. This sequence encodes CASSPGLAAYEQYF.

This clone occurred a few times. The chain recombines TRBV7-9 with TRBJ1-4; D gene uncertain. Trimming removed 5 bases from V and 1 base from J, with 8 bases in between. The CDR3 has 14 amino acids. Germline CDR1 SEHNR, CDR2 FQNEAQ (reference sequence). The CDR3 here is CASSEMGTNEKLFF. In nucleotides, the CDR3 is TGTGCCAGCAGCGAGATGGGAACTAATGAAAAACTGTTTTTT.

The chain recombines TRBV11-2 with TRBJ2-1; tentatively, D is TRBD1 (6 bases). Between the trimmed V and J ends, which lost 1 base and 4 bases, there was a span of 23 bases. The germline gives CDR1 SGHAT, CDR2 FQNNGV. There are 19 residues in the CDR3. CDR3 loop: CASSLGRVKGQGAYNEQFF. The CDR3 DNA reads TGTGCCAGCAGCTTAGGTCGCGTGAAGGGACAAGGCGCGTACAATGAGCAGTTCTTC.

The V gene is TRBV2, the J gene TRBJ2-7, with a tentative D call TRBD1 (7 bases). Germline V gene lookup returns CDR1 SNHLY and CDR2 FYNNEI. V lost 7 bases, J lost 0 bases, and 16 bases lay in between. The CDR3 has 15 amino acids. The CDR3 nucleotides are TGTGCCAGCAAGGAGGGACAGCCTAGCTCCTACGAGCAGTACTTC. Its translation is CASKEGQPSSYEQYF. The complete variable domain, with remaining parts taken from reference TRBV2 and TRBJ2-7, reads EPEVTQTPSHQVTQMGQEVILRCVPISNHLYFYWYRQILGQKVEFLVSFYNNEISEKSEIFDDQFSVERPDGSNFTLKIRSTKLEDSAMYFCASKEGQPSSYEQYFGPGTRLTVT.

V and J are TRBV5-6 and TRBJ1-2; tentative D call: TRBD1 (6 bases). The CDR3 length is 14 residues. Germline CDR1 and CDR2: SGHDT and YYEEEE. V was shortened by 6 bases and J by 8 bases, with 20 bases between the two germline ends. CDR3 DNA: TGTGCCAGCACCCTCCCGGGGGCCTTAGGAGGCTACACCTTC. This codes for CASTLPGALGGYTF.

The V and J genes are TRBV7-3 and TRBJ2-1, with 9 bases that match TRBD2. J gave up 2 bases and V 3 bases, and 20 bases lay outside the gene matches. The CDR3 extends over 21 amino acids. CDR1 is SGHTA and CDR2 is FQGTGA in the germline V gene. The CDR3 region is CASSLGHRSSGNQRPYNEQFF. The CDR3 coding sequence is TGTGCCAGCAGCTTGGGCCATAGGTCTAGCGGGAACCAGAGACCCTACAATGAGCAGTTCTTC.

In the case of this clone: Distinct nucleotide sequences in the sample also encode this CDR3. The chain joins TRBV10-3 to TRBJ2-2, with D perhaps TRBD1 (6 bases). V was shortened by 3 bases and J by 6 bases, with 8 bases between the two germline ends. This CDR3 is built from 13 residues. Germline CDR1 and CDR2: ENHRY and SYGVKD. CDR3 region: CAISEGGSGELFF. CDR3 sequence (DNA): TGTGCCATCAGTGAAGGGGGATCCGGGGAGCTGTTTTTT.

As to this clone: Other DNA sequences in the sample encode the same CDR3. The rearrangement links TRBV27 to TRBJ1-1, with TRBD1 as a possible D gene (6 bases). The CDR3 contains 12 residues. Germline-derived CDR1 and CDR2 are MNHEY and SMNVEV (reference sequence). V lost 4 bases and J 8 bases, leaving 11 bases between the germline ends. CDR3 DNA: TGTGCCAGCAGTTCAGGGGCGGCCGAAGCTTTCTTT. Translating gives CASSSGAAEAFF.